The rows below give T cell receptor beta chains drawn from one sample of a study of T cell changes during pregnancy in multiple sclerosis. The data were produced by immunoSEQ multiplex PCR, yet TCRdb's version contains in-frame clones alone and is incomplete. Of around 57,000 clones listed, 90% were seen once; the top ten hold 5.5% to 8%. The source material was peripheral blood, sampled in the third trimester of pregnancy. The receptors shown here come from a female donor in good health, enrolled as a control in a pregnancy study. Both conserved end residues are trimmed from each CDR3.

ASSRGGGALH TRBJ1-6 TRBV7-9 10
ASSAGGGPSTNEKLF TRBJ1-4 TRBV27 15
ATRDISNQPQH TRBJ1-5 TRBV10-3 11
ASSSPGRGTEAF TRBJ1-1 TRBV5-6 12
ASSQEGVSASTDTQY TRBJ2-3 TRBV5-4 15
ASSGTGTGGGQPQH TRBJ1-5 TRBV7-2 14
ASSQDSARLNTIY TRBJ1-3 TRBV14 13
ASSPGGTGSQPQH TRBJ1-5 TRBV14 13
ASSPGAGEQY TRBJ2-7 TRBV13 10
AWTQRNTEAF TRBJ1-1 TRBV30 10
ASSRAGGGETQY TRBJ2-5 TRBV19 12
ASSLPGSGANVLT TRBJ2-6 TRBV5-4 13
ASSYGVRGSTDTQY TRBJ2-3 TRBV6-6 14
ASSLRPPTVKQETQY TRBJ2-5 TRBV7-2 15
ASSATDTQY TRBJ2-3 TRBV2 9
AISTRGTGRTEAF TRBJ1-1 TRBV6-1 13
AWSAQGHTEAF TRBJ1-1 TRBV30 11
ASSQGQGPHEQF TRBJ2-1 TRBV7-9 12
ASSEWDRGLTNEKLF TRBJ1-4 TRBV6-1 15
ASSTGQAHYGYT TRBJ1-2 TRBV7-2 12
ASRDPLRQLRGYT TRBJ1-2 TRBV19 13
ASSRLRGSNQPQH TRBJ1-5 TRBV2 13
ATSRPGQGALGYT TRBJ1-2 TRBV15 13
ASSTPQETQY TRBJ2-5 TRBV2 10
ASNSGTGNEKLF TRBJ1-4 TRBV9 12